These T cell receptor beta chains were read from a single sample in a study of CD8 T cells in ankylosing spondylitis. From the 5' RACE reads, TCRdb called clonotypes with MiXCR, one entry per CDR3 protein. The sample contains about 90,000 distinct CDR3 sequences, roughly 9% of which appear only once. The sample taken for sequencing was blood, either unsorted or a sorted T cell fraction (not recorded which). These receptors originate from a male donor with ankylosing spondylitis. Both conserved end residues are trimmed from each CDR3.

v_call	j_call	cdr3_length	cdr3_aa
TRBV3-1	TRBJ1-2	12	ASSQDQGGYGYT
TRBV2	TRBJ2-3	10	ASIKFSDTQY
TRBV10-3	TRBJ2-1	12	AISESGSRNEQF
TRBV27	TRBJ2-1	12	ASTVTGGGNEQF
TRBV6-5	TRBJ2-1	13	ASSYHSPTDNEQF
TRBV12-3/TRBV12-4	TRBJ1-2	11	ASSPIIGYGYT
TRBV27	TRBJ2-5	11	ASSFAKGETQY
TRBV5-1	TRBJ1-3	10	ASSFDRSTIY
TRBV4-2	TRBJ2-7	13	APRLAGELAYEQY
TRBV12-3/TRBV12-4	TRBJ2-3	10	ASIRAGDTQY
TRBV5-6	TRBJ2-5	12	ASSSGLRQETQY
TRBV30	TRBJ2-1	13	AWRPLAGDWYEQF
TRBV3-1	TRBJ2-7	13	ASSQDPQIPYEQY
TRBV29-1	TRBJ2-3	11	SVVRSGKGTQY
TRBV29-1	TRBJ1-2	10	SVDRREVGYT
TRBV20-1	TRBJ2-7	14	SASGSWGRGSYEQY
TRBV29-1	TRBJ2-7	13	SVGGFAGNSYEQY
TRBV12-3/TRBV12-4	TRBJ1-5	11	ASSLGGPQPQH
TRBV15	TRBJ2-1	14	ATSSRPGTSYNEQF
TRBV20-1	TRBJ2-7	10	SARGRFYEQY
TRBV27	TRBJ2-3	14	ASSPPLAGNTDTQY
TRBV10-3	TRBJ2-1	15	AISDSGTRESYNEQF
TRBV24-1	TRBJ2-1	14	ATSDWDSSSYNEQF
TRBV9	TRBJ2-7	12	ASSATTPAYEQY
TRBV27	TRBJ1-2	14	ASSRQGLQVPYGYT
TRBV10-3	TRBJ1-1	9	AISESVEAF
TRBV11-2	TRBJ2-5	11	ASSSRIGETQY
TRBV24-1	TRBJ2-5	14	ATSDSQNRERETQY
TRBV7-9	TRBJ2-2	14	ASSLAVGPYTGELF
TRBV11-3	TRBJ2-3	13	ASSSYRGSWNTQY
TRBV7-7	TRBJ2-5	12	ASSLSGHQETQY
TRBV5-5	TRBJ2-7	9	ASSLVYEQY
TRBV9	TRBJ1-4	14	ASSVGDRLTNEKLF
TRBV5-1	TRBJ2-7	13	ASSLVDAGSYEQY
TRBV19	TRBJ1-5	13	ASSSGQYSNQPQH
TRBV27	TRBJ2-1	12	ASTPFTNSNEQF
TRBV7-9	TRBJ2-2	11	ASSFTGTGELF
TRBV2	TRBJ1-5	13	ASSPTGDSNQPQH
TRBV5-1	TRBJ1-1	12	ASSLDILNTEAF
TRBV2	TRBJ2-1	10	ASSTGLDEQF
TRBV5-1	TRBJ1-4	13	ASSLRGTENEKLF
TRBV7-9	TRBJ2-2	12	ASSLGQDTGELF
TRBV18	TRBJ2-5	13	ASSPPELAGVAQY
TRBV14	TRBJ2-1	13	ASSQGLSPYNEQF
TRBV7-9	TRBJ2-3	10	ASSWGEDTQY
TRBV20-1	TRBJ2-1	9	SASPGGEQF
TRBV29-1	TRBJ2-1	12	SAGSGSSYNEQF
TRBV20-1	TRBJ2-1	16	SARGLAGTPSSYNEQF
TRBV7-9	TRBJ2-7	13	ASSSGTLTSYEQY
TRBV5-6	TRBJ2-3	15	ASSLELGIGSTDTQY
TRBV27	TRBJ2-7	14	ASSLGTSGSSYEQY
TRBV29-1	TRBJ2-1	12	SVAGTTIYNEQF
TRBV13	TRBJ2-1	13	ASSLGAGAHQEQF
TRBV28	TRBJ1-1	11	ASSQWGSTEAF
TRBV15	TRBJ1-4	13	ATSAGDVTNEKLF